This TCR beta chain was captured by sequencing in a study of T cell clonality in common variable immunodeficiency. Whole-study results and caveats: Shared TCRbeta clones were fewer between CVID subjects than controls.

Comments on this clone: Its target is not known.

Control and CVID samples contributed equal amounts of genomic DNA. The assay was immunoSEQ multiplex PCR, and TCRdb's table has in-frame clones only and misses some. This record lists about 66,000 clones, none seen once only, and the top ten clones contain 1.5% to 2%. Donors gave roughly 4.5 to 9 ml heparinized peripheral whole blood. The TCR sequence derives from a person between 18 and 75 years old in good health. The sequenced sample consisted of peripheral blood mononuclear cells.

The CDR3 spells CASSFGQYNEQFF. The covered CDR3 bases are TGTGCCAGCAGCTTTGGCCAATACAATGAG. The chain combines TRBV11-3 with TRBJ2-1; D not resolved. The CDR3 extends 3 residues past the end of the read, so its final part is completed from the germline J gene. Germline CDR1 and CDR2: SGHNT and YENEEA. The CDR3 loop spans 13 amino acids. The V gene lost 3 bases and the J gene lost 4 bases, with 7 bases spanning the gap.